This passage covers 24 T cell receptor beta chains from one sample sequenced in a study of shared clonotypes between healthy human individuals. Naivety among CD8 cells was defined by CD45RO negativity and positive CCR7 selection, thereby excluding terminally differentiated effector memory CD45RA+ cells. Sequenced by immunoSEQ multiplex PCR; TCRdb stores in-frame clones only, minus some. The table lists about 2 million clones, just under 95% of them singletons. The sequenced material came from naive CD8+ T cells sorted from blood. The receptors originated from a man between 18 and 35 years old in good health.

This chain connects TRBV27 to TRBJ2-7; weak D call: TRBD2 (6 bases). The ends were cut back, 9 bases at V and 4 bases at J, with 16 bases in the middle. CDR1 and CDR2 (germline): MNHEY, SMNVEV (reference sequence). This CDR3 has 13 amino acids. Here the CDR3 reads CASDWGELYEQYF. The DNA of the CDR3 is TGTGCCAGTGACTGGGGGGAGTTATACGAGCAGTACTTC.

With regard to this clone: Other nucleotide sequences from this sample produce the same CDR3. The rearrangement links TRBV11-3 to TRBJ2-7; D possibly corresponds to TRBD2 (6 bases). This CDR3 is 13 amino acids long. Trimming shortened V by 0 bases and J by 5 bases, and 8 bases separated the two germline ends. CDR1 is SGHNT, CDR2 YENEEA, per germline. CDR3 nucleotide sequence: TGTGCCAGCAGCTTAGATGGGGAGGACGAGCAGTACTTC. It yields the protein CASSLDGEDEQYF.

The rearrangement links TRBV10-2 to TRBJ2-2, with D hard to call. The CDR3 has 11 residues. Looked up from germline, CDR1 is WSHSY and CDR2 is SAAADI. V was pared by 11 bases and J by 5 bases, with 9 bases between. For the CDR3, the DNA is TGCGCCGCAGCCATTACCGGGGAGCTGTTTTTT. Amino acid sequence: CAAAITGELFF.

The genes are TRBV28 and TRBJ2-7; tentatively, D is TRBD2 (6 bases). Germline loops: CDR1 MDHEN, CDR2 SYDVKM. Trimming cost V 3 bases and J 3 bases, with 9 bases left between them. CDR3 length: 13 residues. In DNA, the CDR3 is TGTGCCAGCAGTTTCCGGGAGATCTACGAGCAGTACTTC. The encoded protein is CASSFREIYEQYF.

The rearrangement uses TRBV7-2 and TRBJ2-1, with TRBD2 matching 9 bases. The germline CDR1 and CDR2 sequences are SGHTA and FQGNSA. This CDR3 region has 16 residues. The V and J ends lost 4 bases and 8 bases, in that order; junction bases with no gene match: 12. CDR3 coding DNA: TGTGCCAGCAGCTCCTTAGCTAGCGGGATTCTGGATGAGCAGTTCTTC. Translating gives CASSSLASGILDEQFF.

The chain combines TRBV27 with TRBJ1-1; D may be TRBD1 (6 bases). CDR1 MNHEY and CDR2 SMNVEV come from the germline V gene (reference sequence). Trimming pared 6 bases from V and 4 bases from J, leaving 24 bases between. The length of the CDR3 is 17 residues. CDR3 loop: CASSLVSLGGRITEAFF. The CDR3 region has the DNA TGTGCCAGCAGCCTTGTCTCTCTGGGGGGCAGGATCACTGAAGCTTTCTTT.

This clone has only one observation. This chain links TRBV7-8 with TRBJ1-6, with unresolved D. V lost 2 bases and J 0 bases, leaving 14 bases between the germline ends. There are 18 residues in the CDR3. Germline CDR1 reads SGHVS; CDR2 reads FQNEAQ. Here the CDR3 reads CASSLSVAVGSYNSPLHF. CDR3 DNA: TGTGCCAGCAGCTTATCGGTGGCCGTAGGCTCCTATAATTCACCCCTCCACTTT.

The rearrangement joins TRBV13 to TRBJ1-3; 7 bases match TRBD1. The V gene's germline CDR1 is PRHDT and CDR2 FYEKMQ (reference sequence). The J segment lost 0 bases and the V segment lost 0 bases, leaving 5 bases of the junction unmatched. CDR3 length: 17 residues. The CDR3 protein is CASSLGLGGASGNTIYF. CDR3 bases: TGTGCCAGCAGCTTAGGCCTAGGGGGCGCCTCTGGAAACACCATATATTTT.

The rearrangement joins TRBV29-1 to TRBJ2-3, with D perhaps TRBD1 (5 bases). The CDR3 has 14 residues. The germline V gene has CDR1 SQVTM and CDR2 ANQGSEA. V lost 3 bases and J lost 0, with 10 bases in between. The CDR3 DNA reads as TGCAGCGTTGATGGGGCGTCTAGCACAGATACGCAGTATTTT. Translation: CSVDGASSTDTQYF.

The gene calls are TRBV4-3 and TRBJ2-7; 13 nucleotides agree with TRBD2. Germline CDR1 LGHNA, CDR2 YSLEER. This CDR3 is built from 15 residues. After removal of 1 base from V and 7 bases from J, the junction contained 4 bases not matched to a gene. The CDR3 DNA sequence: TGCGCCAGCAGCCAAGGGACTAGCGGGAGAATAGAGCAGTACTTC. Translated, it gives CASSQGTSGRIEQYF.

With respect to this clone: Other DNA sequences of this sample code for an identical CDR3. The J gene is TRBJ2-7, the V gene TRBV2; 7 bases map to TRBD1. This CDR3 spans 12 amino acids. The trim removed 6 bases at V and 3 bases at J, leaving 2 bases unmatched. Germline CDR1 and CDR2: SNHLY and FYNNEI. The CDR3 DNA is TGTGCCAGCAGCGGGACAGACTACGAGCAGTACTTC. Translating it yields CASSGTDYEQYF. The entire variable domain, with the rest obtained from reference TRBV2 and TRBJ2-7, is as follows: EPEVTQTPSHQVTQMGQEVILRCVPISNHLYFYWYRQILGQKVEFLVSFYNNEISEKSEIFDDQFSVERPDGSNFTLKIRSTKLEDSAMYFCASSGTDYEQYFGPGTRLTVT.

The gene calls are TRBV5-6 and TRBJ2-7, with D unclear. Germline CDR1 is SGHDT and CDR2 is YYEEEE. This CDR3 comprises 15 residues. Trimming shortened V by 1 base and J by 5 bases, and 16 bases separated the two germline ends. The CDR3 loop is CASSLSFRTPNEQYF. CDR3 nucleotides: TGTGCCAGCAGCTTGTCATTCCGGACGCCCAACGAGCAGTACTTC.

Of note for this clone: The identical CDR3 is also encoded by other nucleotide sequences in the sample. CDR3 nucleotide sequence: TGTGCCAGCAGCTTGGCCGGGGGGGGCGCGTACGAGCAGTACTTC. Translating gives CASSLAGGGAYEQYF. The V gene is TRBV5-4, the J gene TRBJ2-7, with 8 positions matching TRBD2. The ends lost 0 bases at V and 4 bases at J; junction bases unmatched: 6. The CDR3 is 15 residues long. Germline values: CDR1 SGHNT, CDR2 YYREEE (reference sequence).

This clone was seen a single time. The V gene is TRBV30, the J gene TRBJ1-2, with D perhaps TRBD1 (6 bases). The CDR3 contains 20 residues. Germline V gene lookup returns CDR1 GTSNPN and CDR2 SVGIG (reference sequence). The germline V and J ends were trimmed by 1 base and 4 bases, with 31 bases remaining between them. CDR3 loop: CAWSAPYPINLDRIPYGYTF. In DNA, the CDR3 is TGTGCCTGGAGTGCCCCTTACCCTATCAATCTCGACAGGATACCCTATGGCTACACCTTC.

The chain has TRBV10-2 and TRBJ1-2, with 10 bases lining up with TRBD1. Germline V lookup: CDR1 WSHSY, CDR2 SAAADI. Losses at the gene ends were 6 bases for V and 6 bases for J; bases not matched to a gene: 4. This CDR3 contains 13 residues. The CDR3 sequence is CASRPGQGHGYTF. The CDR3 DNA follows: TGCGCCAGCAGGCCGGGACAGGGGCATGGCTACACCTTC.

This sequence joins TRBV28 and TRBJ1-6; 10 bases fit TRBD1. V dropped 6 bases and J dropped 4; count of bases not matched to a gene: 9. The CDR3 extends over 17 amino acids. Germline lookup yields CDR1 MDHEN and CDR2 SYDVKM. In DNA, the CDR3 is TGTGCCAGCAGCCCCATGCGGGGACAGGGGTATAATTCACCCCTCCACTTT. Its translation: CASSPMRGQGYNSPLHF.

J is TRBJ2-5 and V is TRBV5-4; the D gene is possibly TRBD2 (5 bases). The CDR3 extends over 16 amino acids. Germline loops: CDR1 SGHNT, CDR2 YYREEE (reference sequence). Trimming stripped 0 bases from V and 0 bases from J, with 12 bases between. The CDR3 protein is CASSLGAYGDQETQYF. The CDR3, as DNA: TGTGCCAGCAGCTTGGGGGCCTACGGGGACCAAGAGACCCAGTACTTC.

This clone was seen a single time. This chain uses TRBV7-8 with TRBJ2-3, with TRBD2 matching 13 bases. CDR3 length: 17 amino acids. Per germline, CDR1 SGHVS and CDR2 FQNEAQ. The J segment lost 4 bases and the V segment lost 3 bases, leaving 7 bases of the junction unmatched. The CDR3 DNA reads as TGTGCCAGCAGCTTCCCGACTAGCGGGGGGCTGGCAGATACGCAGTATTTT. This sequence encodes CASSFPTSGGLADTQYF.

In this sample, this clone turned up once. The chain carries TRBV6-5 and TRBJ2-1; D may match TRBD1 or TRBD2 (5 bases each). This CDR3 has 13 amino acids. Germline CDR1 and CDR2: MNHEY and SVGAGI. V was pared by 6 bases and J by 5 bases, with 11 bases between. The CDR3 sequence: CASSLGANNEQFF. In DNA form, the CDR3 reads TGTGCCAGCAGCCTCGGGGCGAACAATGAGCAGTTCTTC.

V is TRBV4-2 and J is TRBJ2-7, with a tentative D call TRBD1 (6 bases). Germline-derived CDR1 and CDR2 are LGHNA and YNFKEQ. This CDR3 is 14 amino acids long. V shed 0 bases and J shed 2 bases, with 8 bases lying between them. CDR3 DNA: TGTGCCAGCAGCCAAGAACAGGGTACCTACGAGCAGTACTTC. Amino acid sequence: CASSQEQGTYEQYF.

CDR3 protein: CASSLSRGFHGYTF. The CDR3 DNA reads as TGTGCCAGCAGTTTATCCAGGGGCTTTCATGGCTACACCTTC. The V gene is TRBV27, the J gene TRBJ1-2; tentatively, D is TRBD1 (6 bases). This CDR3 comprises 14 residues. V lost 0 bases and J lost 6, with 11 bases in between. Germline loops: CDR1 MNHEY, CDR2 SMNVEV (reference sequence).

V gene TRBV27 combines with J gene TRBJ1-1, with 9 positions matching TRBD1. Trimming cost V 7 bases and J 3 bases; bases outside gene matches: 18. The CDR3 is made up of 18 amino acids. Per germline, CDR1 MNHEY and CDR2 SMNVEV (reference sequence). CDR3: CASIVFPPTGGLYTEAFF. The CDR3 DNA reads as TGTGCCAGCATTGTTTTTCCCCCGACAGGGGGTCTGTACACTGAAGCTTTCTTT.

The rearrangement uses TRBV4-1 and TRBJ2-6, with 8 bases that match TRBD1. Germline CDR1 is MGHRA and CDR2 is YSYEKL. V shed 5 bases, J shed 2 bases, and the junction held 8 bases outside the gene matches. The CDR3 spans 17 residues. The CDR3 DNA reads as TGCGCCAGCAGCTTACAACCGACAGGGGCTGGGGCCAACGTCCTGACTTTC. This sequence encodes CASSLQPTGAGANVLTF.

This rearrangement joins TRBV27 to TRBJ1-2, with 9 bases aligning to TRBD1. V dropped 3 bases and J dropped 4; count of bases not matched to a gene: 9. This CDR3 contains 16 residues. Germline CDR1 and CDR2: MNHEY and SMNVEV (reference sequence). The CDR3, as DNA: TGTGCCAGCAGTTTCAGCACAGGGGGCTCCCCCTATGGCTACACCTTC. Encoded protein: CASSFSTGGSPYGYTF.